What follows are 18 T cell receptor beta chains derived from one specimen sequenced in a study of blood T cell repertoires in COVID-19. Here immunoSEQ multiplex PCR was the method, and the copy in TCRdb shows in-frame clones only, minus some. The table records some 390,000 clones, about 89% of them present only once. Sequenced: peripheral blood. These receptors came from a woman aged 55-70 years with COVID-19, enrolled during active disease.

The CDR3 coding sequence is TGTGCCAGCAGCCCACGGTCAACTAATGAAAAACTGTTTTTT. It translates to CASSPRSTNEKLFF. The chain employs TRBV6-5 and TRBJ1-4; D gene ambiguous. The CDR3 is made up of 14 amino acids. Germline V CDR1 and CDR2: MNHEY, SVGAGI. Between the trimmed V and J ends, which lost 6 bases and 0 bases, there was a span of 8 bases.

As to this clone: An end of the junction does not agree with germline; a read error may underlie this. Other DNA sequences from this sample encode an identical CDR3 as well. V is TRBV5-1 and J is TRBJ1-2; unclear D gene. The length of the CDR3 is 15 residues. Germline assignment: CDR1 SGHRS and CDR2 YFSETQ. The CDR3 DNA is TGCGCCAGCAGCTTGGGTGGCAGTACTAACTATGGCTATACCTTC. Its translation: CASSLGGSTNYGYTF.

This clone was seen a single time. The chain uses TRBV2 and TRBJ2-5; 8 bases agree with TRBD1. Germline values: CDR1 SNHLY, CDR2 FYNNEI. This CDR3 spans 13 amino acids. The trim removed 6 bases at V and 4 bases at J, leaving 4 bases unmatched. The chain's CDR3 is CASRDRARETQYF. Here the CDR3 DNA reads TGTGCCAGCAGGGACAGGGCTCGAGAGACCCAGTACTTC.

This chain joins TRBV14 and TRBJ1-1; D is uncertain. The CDR3 is made up of 14 amino acids. V was pared by 5 bases and J by 0 bases, with 10 bases between. The germline V gene encodes CDR1 SGHDN and CDR2 FVKESK. The CDR3 nucleotides read TGTGCCAGCAGCGCGCCGGGAATGAACACTGAAGCTTTCTTT. This encodes CASSAPGMNTEAFF. The full variable domain, in which reference TRBV14 and TRBJ1-1 provide the parts outside the CDR3, is EAGVTQFPSHSVIEKGQTVTLRCDPISGHDNLYWYRRVMGKEIKFLLHFVKESKQDESGMPNNRFLAERTGGTYSTLKVQPAELEDSGVYFCASSAPGMNTEAFFGQGTRLTVV.

This clone was picked up a small number of times. V and J are TRBV11-2 and TRBJ1-1; D possibly corresponds to TRBD1 (6 bases). V gave up 6 bases and J gave up 4 bases, with 9 bases separating them. The CDR3 consists of 12 residues. Looked up from germline, CDR1 is SGHAT and CDR2 is FQNNGV. CDR3 in amino acids: CASRGGGTEAFF. Here the CDR3 DNA reads TGTGCCAGCAGGGGAGGGGGCACTGAAGCTTTCTTT.

The CDR3 nucleotides are TGTGCCAGCAGCCAAACAGACAACTATGGCTACACCTTC. It specifies CASSQTDNYGYTF. The chain is built from TRBV3-1 (or the pseudogene TRBV3-2) and TRBJ1-2; no firm D call. The germline V gene has CDR1 LGHDT and CDR2 YNNKEL (reference sequence). The CDR3 totals 13 residues. Trimming pared 2 bases from V and 2 bases from J, leaving 6 bases between.

This clone was detected only a few times. The chain employs TRBV5-6 and TRBJ2-7; TRBD2 agrees at 13 bases. There are 17 residues in the CDR3. V was clipped by 0 bases and J by 2 bases; unmatched bases: 5. CDR1 SGHDT and CDR2 YYEEEE come from the germline V gene. CDR3 sequence: CASSLAPGLAGAYEQYF. CDR3 sequence (DNA): TGTGCCAGCAGCTTGGCGCCCGGACTAGCGGGGGCCTACGAGCAGTACTTC. Full variable domain (outside the CDR3, taken from reference TRBV5-6 and TRBJ2-7): DAGVTQSPTHLIKTRGQQVTLRCSPKSGHDTVSWYQQALGQGPQFIFQYYEEEERQRGNFPDRFSGHQFPNYSSELNVNALLLGDSALYLCASSLAPGLAGAYEQYFGPGTRLTVT.

CDR3 in amino acids: CASRYGDSSYNEQFF. CDR3 DNA sequence: TGTGCCAGCAGGTATGGGGACAGCTCCTACAATGAGCAGTTCTTC. This chain connects TRBV11-1 to TRBJ2-1; 7 bases agree with TRBD1. V trimming: 6 bases; J trimming: 0 bases; junction bases outside the gene matches: 5. This CDR3 has 15 residues. Germline V gives CDR1 SGHAT, CDR2 FQDESV (reference sequence).

This clone was found a few times. J is TRBJ1-1 and V is TRBV24-1; no clear D gene. The V end was cut by 3 bases, the J end by 1 base, with 23 bases between. The length of the CDR3 is 19 residues. CDR1 is KGHDR, CDR2 SFDVKD, per germline. For the CDR3, the DNA is TGTGCCACCAGTGATCTCACCCGATTACGAGGCTCACCGAACACTGAAGCTTTCTTT. Amino acids: CATSDLTRLRGSPNTEAFF.

The chain links TRBV28 to TRBJ1-1, with D possibly being TRBD1 (6 bases). Germline loops: CDR1 MDHEN, CDR2 SYDVKM. The CDR3 length is 15 residues. The V end lost 4 bases, the J end lost 2 bases, and 14 bases lay between the germline ends. The CDR3: CASSSPSQGNTEAFF. The CDR3 DNA is TGTGCCAGCAGTTCCCCCTCACAGGGCAACACTGAAGCTTTCTTT.

V gene TRBV11-2 combines with J gene TRBJ1-1; D not resolved. This CDR3 is 12 amino acids long. The germline CDR1 and CDR2 sequences are SGHAT and FQNNGV. V lost 5 bases and J lost 6, with 10 bases in between. CDR3 DNA sequence: TGTGCCAGCAGCACGGGTCCCTCTGAAGCTTTCTTT. Residues: CASSTGPSEAFF.

The chain uses TRBV6-5 and TRBJ1-5, with D tentatively TRBD1 (6 bases). Trimming pared 0 bases from V and 5 bases from J, leaving 11 bases between. This CDR3 comprises 15 residues. The germline gives CDR1 MNHEY, CDR2 SVGAGI. This CDR3 reads CASSYSTGNDQPQHF. In DNA, the CDR3 is TGTGCCAGCAGTTACTCTACAGGGAATGATCAGCCCCAGCATTTT.

J is TRBJ1-6 and V is TRBV7-9; D not certain. V was cut by 1 base and J by 3 bases, with 4 bases left in between. The CDR3 has 14 amino acids. The germline CDR1 and CDR2 sequences are SEHNR and FQNEAQ (reference sequence). CDR3 sequence: CASSLGLYNSPLHF. In DNA, the CDR3 is TGTGCCAGCAGCTTAGGACTCTATAATTCACCCCTCCACTTT.

This clone has only one observation. V usage is TRBV6-5 and J usage is TRBJ1-2, with 8 nucleotides matching TRBD1. Germline assignment: CDR1 MNHEY and CDR2 SVGAGI. The CDR3 runs 14 residues. The junction had 6 bases not matched to a gene; V was cut back by 2 bases and J by 7 bases. CDR3 sequence reads: CASSYGRGRGGYTF. CDR3 nucleotides: TGTGCCAGCAGTTACGGCAGGGGGCGTGGTGGCTACACCTTC.

The chain joins TRBV27 to TRBJ2-1; TRBD2 agrees at 8 bases. Germline trimming cut 5 bases from V and 1 base from J; bases unmatched to any gene: 7. This CDR3 is built from 16 residues. Per the germline V gene, CDR1 is MNHEY and CDR2 is SMNVEV (reference sequence). The CDR3 DNA is TGTGCCAGCAGTACAACTCGGGGGGGGTCCTACAATGAGCAGTTCTTC. This codes for CASSTTRGGSYNEQFF.

This clone was detected only once. The CDR3 reads CASSPSLAGISYNEQFF. DNA of the CDR3: TGCGCCAGCAGCCCCTCGCTGGCGGGGATTTCCTACAATGAGCAGTTCTTC. The gene calls are TRBV4-1 and TRBJ2-1, with D maybe TRBD2 (6 bases). Germline V gene lookup returns CDR1 MGHRA and CDR2 YSYEKL. This CDR3 comprises 17 residues. V lost 4 bases to trimming and J lost 1 base, with 17 bases between them.

This clone came up a few times. The gene calls are TRBV28 and TRBJ1-5; D possibly corresponds to TRBD1 (5 bases). Germline lookup yields CDR1 MDHEN and CDR2 SYDVKM. This CDR3 has 19 residues. Trimming took off 5 bases at V and 5 bases at J, with 28 bases between the two ends. The CDR3 loop reads CASSHPRGPSLFPDQPQHF. The CDR3 DNA reads TGTGCCAGCAGTCACCCAAGGGGCCCTTCACTTTTCCCCGATCAGCCCCAGCATTTT.

The chain recombines TRBV28 with TRBJ1-2; D is unresolved. The V end lost 2 bases, the J end lost 8 bases, and 15 bases lay between the germline ends. The germline CDR1 and CDR2 sequences are MDHEN and SYDVKM. This CDR3 spans 14 amino acids. The DNA for the CDR3 is TGTGCCAGCAGTTTAATGGGGAGAGGGCAAGGCTACACCTTC. This encodes CASSLMGRGQGYTF.